Below, one TCR beta chain is given with its context. It has no known antigen specificity. Base-call qualities are not available, and no considerably larger clone is one nucleotide away. CDR1 and CDR2 were assigned from the germline V gene as SGDLS and YYNGEE. Measured from the cysteine to the phenylalanine, the CDR3 is 15 residues long. CDR3 DNA is the only sequence kept; it has 45 bases, read in frame from the first base. The junction shows trimming of 0 bases on V and 6 bases on J, and the gene matches do not reach 4 bases of it. The library was built by means of the immunoSEQ multiplex PCR assay. Imported from immuneACCESS, the table was reduced by TCRdb to in-frame sequences with V and J called. These copies leave out some clones; in studies compared against another copy, an unresolved V gene accounts for under half, and the cause of the remainder is not known. This sample is represented by 15,000 to 20,000 clones; roughly 89% of them were singletons. The ten largest clones take up approximately 5.5% of the sample.

The record originates from a study of T cell changes during pregnancy in multiple sclerosis (dated by TCRdb to between 2018 and 2020). Some background on the complete study: The study looked at changes in the T cell repertoire across pregnancy in women with multiple sclerosis.

The receptor's source is a female donor in good health, enrolled as a control in a pregnancy study. In this chain, TRBV9 is recombined with TRBJ2-1; a stretch of 9 junction bases matches TRBD2. This specimen consisted of CD8+ T cells from peripheral blood mononuclear cells, obtained in the third trimester of pregnancy. The CDR3 region reads CASSVDLAGSNEQFF. The sequence in DNA is TGTGCCAGCAGCGTAGATCTAGCGGGGAGCAATGAGCAGTTCTTC. Where the CDR3 stops, the reference TRBV9 and TRBJ2-1 genes take over; the full variable domain is DSGVTQTPKHLITATGQRVTLRCSPRSGDLSVYWYQQSLDQGLQFLIQYYNGEERAKGNILERFSAQQFPDLHSELNLSSLELGDSALYFCASSVDLAGSNEQFFGPGTRLTVL.